This T cell receptor (beta chain) was sequenced during a study of blood T cells in healthy people across ages. Study-wide context: Per every two T cells, about one barcoded beta molecule was captured by template switching.

Study-level points and caveats: Reliance upon unsorted PBMCs precluded definitive naive versus antigen-experienced comparison.

This clonotype came up many times. The antigen is not known. A second about 7 to 11 cycle PCR used barcoded and J-beta primers. Each cDNA molecule, via a template-switch adaptor with 12 random nucleotides, was tagged. TCRdb ran MiXCR on the 5' RACE reads and lists one entry per CDR3 protein. This repertoire shows hundreds of thousands of distinct CDR3 sequences, approximately 30% found once; its top ten account for less than 20%. The V end lost 0 bases, the J end lost 1 base, and 21 bases lay between the germline ends. In germline, CDR1 is LGHNA, CDR2 YNFKEQ. The CDR3 contains 19 residues. Sequenced: blood. This chain connects TRBV4-2 to TRBJ1-1; possibly TRBD1 for D (6 bases). The origin of this receptor is a woman over 75 in good health. CDR3 nucleotide sequence: TGTGCCAGCAGCCAAGATCCAGGGGCAGGGGCTATCCGGAACACTGAAGCTTTCTTT. Translating it yields CASSQDPGAGAIRNTEAFF.